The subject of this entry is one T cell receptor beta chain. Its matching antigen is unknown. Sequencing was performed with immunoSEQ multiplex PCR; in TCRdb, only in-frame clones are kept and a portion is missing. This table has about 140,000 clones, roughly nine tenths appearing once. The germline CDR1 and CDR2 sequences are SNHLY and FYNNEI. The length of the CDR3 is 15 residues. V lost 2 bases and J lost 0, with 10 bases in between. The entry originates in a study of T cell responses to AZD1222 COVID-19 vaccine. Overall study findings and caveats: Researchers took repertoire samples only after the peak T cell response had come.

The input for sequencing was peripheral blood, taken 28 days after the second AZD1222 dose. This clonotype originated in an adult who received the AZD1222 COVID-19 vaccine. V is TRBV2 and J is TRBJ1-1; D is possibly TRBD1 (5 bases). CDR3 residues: CASSELGVVNTEAFF. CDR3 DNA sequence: TGTGCCAGCAGTGAATTGGGGGTAGTGAACACTGAAGCTTTCTTT. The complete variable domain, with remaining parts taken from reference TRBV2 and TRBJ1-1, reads EPEVTQTPSHQVTQMGQEVILRCVPISNHLYFYWYRQILGQKVEFLVSFYNNEISEKSEIFDDQFSVERPDGSNFTLKIRSTKLEDSAMYFCASSELGVVNTEAFFGQGTRLTVV.